The 11 T cell receptor beta chains given below trace back to one sample, sequenced in a study of blood T cell repertoires in COVID-19 (dated by TCRdb to 2018 to 2020). Library method: the immunoSEQ multiplex PCR assay. Sourced from immuneACCESS, this table was stored by TCRdb with only in-frame sequences that have V and J called. A share of the clones is absent; for the studies checked, an unresolved V gene accounts for under half, and the remainder has no known explanation. The sample includes about 180,000 clones, with more than 85% observed a single time. In total, the top ten clones hold approximately 0.62% of the sample. Material: peripheral blood. The receptors were sampled from a man between 60 and 70 years old with COVID-19, enrolled during active disease.

The J gene is TRBJ1-1, the V gene TRBV27; D possibly corresponds to TRBD1 (6 bases). CDR3 length equals 15 residues. Germline V lookup: CDR1 MNHEY, CDR2 SMNVEV (reference sequence). V lost 4 bases and J lost 10, with 22 bases in between. CDR3 sequence: CASSYFGPGQGRAFF. CDR3 DNA sequence: TGTGCCAGCAGTTACTTCGGCCCGGGACAAGGAAGAGCTTTCTTT.

This clone has a handful of counts. V and J are TRBV11-2 and TRBJ1-2; a possible D gene is TRBD1 (6 bases). Germline CDR1 and CDR2: SGHAT and FQNNGV. CDR3 length equals 14 residues. V gave up 0 bases and J gave up 8 bases, with 13 bases separating them. The CDR3 reads CASSLEGTYGGYTF. The CDR3 bases are TGTGCCAGCAGCTTAGAGGGGACATACGGCGGCTACACCTTC. Complete variable domain (other parts from reference TRBV11-2 and TRBJ1-2): EAGVAQSPRYKIIEKRQSVAFWCNPISGHATLYWYQQILGQGPKLLIQFQNNGVVDDSQLPKDRFSAERLKGVDSTLKIQPAKLEDSAVYLCASSLEGTYGGYTFGSGTRLTVV.

This sequence joins TRBV24-1 and TRBJ1-2; D gene ambiguous. V was cut by 4 bases and J by 2 bases, with 4 bases left in between. The CDR3 covers 12 residues. Germline values: CDR1 KGHDR, CDR2 SFDVKD. In DNA form, the CDR3 reads TGTGCCACCAGTGAACAGAACTATGGCTACACCTTC. It codes for CATSEQNYGYTF.

This clone was found once. This chain joins TRBV2 and TRBJ2-1; the D gene is possibly TRBD1 (6 bases). V dropped 2 bases and J dropped 8 bases, with 13 bases sitting between them. The CDR3 spans 14 residues. CDR1 is SNHLY and CDR2 is FYNNEI in the germline V gene. The CDR3 nucleotides are TGTGCCAGCAGTGAACAGGGGCTTGGCGATGAGCAGTTCTTC. Its translation: CASSEQGLGDEQFF.

V usage is TRBV3-1 (or the pseudogene TRBV3-2) and J usage is TRBJ1-4; D is undetermined. V dropped 4 bases and J dropped 3 bases, with 12 bases sitting between them. The CDR3 has 15 residues. CDR1 is LGHDT and CDR2 is YNNKEL in the germline V gene (reference sequence). The CDR3 reads CASSLLSSANEKLFF. CDR3 nucleotide sequence: TGTGCCAGCAGCCTTCTCTCGTCGGCTAATGAAAAACTGTTTTTT.

This clone has a single count. V is TRBV29-1 and J is TRBJ1-2; no clear D gene. CDR1 is SQVTM and CDR2 is ANQGSEA in the germline V gene. The CDR3 length is 11 residues. The germline V and J ends were trimmed by 8 bases and 4 bases, with 11 bases remaining between them. CDR3 bases: TGCAGCTTACGAGGGAGCTATGGCTACACCTTC. It specifies CSLRGSYGYTF.

The V gene is TRBV19, the J gene TRBJ2-3; maybe TRBD1 (6 bases). The length of the CDR3 is 14 residues. V dropped 5 bases and J dropped 2 bases, with 11 bases sitting between them. The germline V gene has CDR1 LNHDA and CDR2 SQIVND (reference sequence). The CDR3 is CASSPGAHTDTQYF. As DNA, the CDR3 is TGTGCCAGTAGTCCAGGGGCGCACACAGATACGCAGTATTTT.

This rearrangement joins TRBV19 to TRBJ1-4; tentatively, D is TRBD1 (6 bases). V was trimmed by 4 bases and J by 5 bases, leaving 17 bases between them. CDR3 length: 16 residues. Germline V gene sequence: CDR1 LNHDA, CDR2 SQIVND (reference sequence). The CDR3 is CASSRQTGYGNEKLFF. Written as DNA, the CDR3 is TGTGCCAGTAGTAGACAAACAGGGTACGGAAATGAAAAACTGTTTTTT.

J is TRBJ1-5 and V is TRBV6-2 or TRBV6-3; TRBD1 is a possible D gene (6 bases). CDR1 and CDR2 (germline): MNHEY, SVGEGT. The CDR3 totals 15 residues. Trimming removed 6 bases from V and 1 base from J, with 13 bases in between. The CDR3 nucleotides read TGTGCCAGCAGCCGGCAACAGGGAAGCAATCAGCCCCAGCATTTT. Amino acids: CASSRQQGSNQPQHF.

This clone was counted a single time. This chain uses TRBV6-2 or TRBV6-3 with TRBJ1-2; D not certain. The CDR3 is made up of 12 amino acids. Trimming stripped 4 bases from V and 8 bases from J, with 11 bases between. Germline CDR1 and CDR2: MNHEY and SVGEGT. CDR3 protein: CASSLREVGYTF. DNA of the CDR3: TGTGCCAGCAGTTTGAGGGAAGTAGGCTACACCTTC.

This chain connects TRBV24-1 to TRBJ2-3; 10 bases line up with TRBD2. CDR3 size: 16 residues. Unmatched junction bases numbered 7, after V lost 4 bases and J lost 4 bases. The V gene's germline CDR1 is KGHDR and CDR2 SFDVKD. DNA for the CDR3: TGTGCCACCAGTGAACCGGGACTAGCGTTTTCAGATACGCAGTATTTT. Amino acids: CATSEPGLAFSDTQYF.